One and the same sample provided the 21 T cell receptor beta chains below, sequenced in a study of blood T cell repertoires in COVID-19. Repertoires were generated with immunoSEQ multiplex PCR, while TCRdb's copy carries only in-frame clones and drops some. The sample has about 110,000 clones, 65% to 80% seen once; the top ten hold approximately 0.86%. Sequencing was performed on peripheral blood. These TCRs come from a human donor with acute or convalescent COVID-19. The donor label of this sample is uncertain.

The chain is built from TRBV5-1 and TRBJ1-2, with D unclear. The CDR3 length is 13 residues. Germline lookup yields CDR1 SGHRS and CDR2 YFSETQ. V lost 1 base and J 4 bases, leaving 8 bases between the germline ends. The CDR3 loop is CASSLNSVYGYTF. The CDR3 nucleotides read TGCGCCAGCAGCTTGAATTCCGTCTATGGCTACACCTTC.

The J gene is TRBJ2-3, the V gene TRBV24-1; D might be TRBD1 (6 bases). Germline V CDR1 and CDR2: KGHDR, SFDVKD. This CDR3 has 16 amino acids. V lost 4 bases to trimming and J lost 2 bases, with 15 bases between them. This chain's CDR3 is CATSDPGQYLTDTQYF. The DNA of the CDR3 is TGTGCCACCAGTGACCCCGGACAGTATCTCACAGATACGCAGTATTTT.

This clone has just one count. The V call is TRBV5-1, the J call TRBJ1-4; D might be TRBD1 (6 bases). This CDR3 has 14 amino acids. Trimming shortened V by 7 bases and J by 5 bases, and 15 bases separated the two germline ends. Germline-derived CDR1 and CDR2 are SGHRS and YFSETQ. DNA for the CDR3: TGCGCCAGCGGTAGGGACAATCGGAATGAAAAACTGTTTTTT. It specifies CASGRDNRNEKLFF.

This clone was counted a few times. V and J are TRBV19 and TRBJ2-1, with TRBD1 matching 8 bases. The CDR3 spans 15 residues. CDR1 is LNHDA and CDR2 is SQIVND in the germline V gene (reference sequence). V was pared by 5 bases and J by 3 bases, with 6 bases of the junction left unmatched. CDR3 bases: TGTGCCAGTAGTGCGGACAGGGCCGACTACAATGAGCAGTTCTTC. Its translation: CASSADRADYNEQFF.

CDR3 protein: CASSQPNGKNNQPQHF. CDR3 DNA: TGTGCCAGCTCACAACCTAATGGCAAAAACAATCAGCCCCAGCATTTT. The V call is TRBV18, the J call TRBJ1-5; no clear D. The germline gives CDR1 KGHSH, CDR2 LQKENI. The V end lost 4 bases, the J end lost 3 bases, and 16 bases lay between the germline ends. This CDR3 has 16 residues.

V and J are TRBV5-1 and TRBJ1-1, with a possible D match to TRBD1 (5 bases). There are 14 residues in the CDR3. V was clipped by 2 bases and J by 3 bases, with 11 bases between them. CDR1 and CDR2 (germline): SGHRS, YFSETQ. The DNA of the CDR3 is TGCGCCAGCAGCTTAGAGGGGAGGGACACTGAAGCTTTCTTT. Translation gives CASSLEGRDTEAFF.

The CDR3 loop reads CASSLLGWGTGAIPPQRYNEKLFF. As DNA, the CDR3 is TGTGCCAGCAGTTTATTAGGGTGGGGCACAGGGGCCATACCTCCTCAACGGTATAATGAAAAACTGTTTTTT. The V call is TRBV28, the J call TRBJ1-4, with 7 nucleotides matching TRBD1. V lost 1 base to trimming and J lost 4 bases; unmatched junction nucleotides: 30. The CDR3 length is 24 residues. Germline-derived CDR1 and CDR2 are MDHEN and SYDVKM.

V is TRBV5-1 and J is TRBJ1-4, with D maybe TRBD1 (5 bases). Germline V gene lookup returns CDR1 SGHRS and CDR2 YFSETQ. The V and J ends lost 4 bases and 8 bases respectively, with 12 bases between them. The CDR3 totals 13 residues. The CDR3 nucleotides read TGCGCCAGCAGCCAAGGGGATGGCGAAAAACTGTTTTTT. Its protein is CASSQGDGEKLFF. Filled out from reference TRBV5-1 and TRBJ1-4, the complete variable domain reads KAGVTQTPRYLIKTRGQQVTLSCSPISGHRSVSWYQQTPGQGLQFLFEYFSETQRNKGNFPGRFSGRQFSNSRSEMNVSTLELGDSALYLCASSQGDGEKLFFGSGTQLSVL.

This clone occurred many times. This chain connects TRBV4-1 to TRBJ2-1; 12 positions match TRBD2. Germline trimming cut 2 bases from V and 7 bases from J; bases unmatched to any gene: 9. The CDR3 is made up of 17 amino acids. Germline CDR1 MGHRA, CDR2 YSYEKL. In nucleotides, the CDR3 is TGCGCCAGCAGCCAAAAGGGTCTAGCGGGGGGGCTGAATGAGCAGTTCTTC. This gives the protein CASSQKGLAGGLNEQFF.

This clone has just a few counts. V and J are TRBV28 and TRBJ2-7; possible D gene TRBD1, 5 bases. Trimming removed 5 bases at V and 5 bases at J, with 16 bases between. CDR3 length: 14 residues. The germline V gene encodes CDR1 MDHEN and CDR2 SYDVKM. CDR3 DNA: TGTGCCAGCAGTCAGACCAGGGTTTCTCACGAGCAGTACGTC. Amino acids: CASSQTRVSHEQYV.

CDR3 DNA sequence: TGTGCCAGCAGTCGGTCCGGGCAGGGGCCAAAACTGTTTTTT. This codes for CASSRSGQGPKLFF. The V gene is TRBV28, the J gene TRBJ1-4, with D tentatively TRBD1 (6 bases). The V gene lost 5 bases and the J gene lost 10 bases, with 17 bases spanning the gap. This CDR3 region has 14 residues. Germline lookup yields CDR1 MDHEN and CDR2 SYDVKM. The whole variable domain, remainder taken from reference TRBV28 and TRBJ1-4, is DVKVTQSSRYLVKRTGEKVFLECVQDMDHENMFWYRQDPGLGLRLIYFSYDVKMKEKGDIPEGYSVSREKKERFSLILESASTNQTSMYLCASSRSGQGPKLFFGSGTQLSVL.

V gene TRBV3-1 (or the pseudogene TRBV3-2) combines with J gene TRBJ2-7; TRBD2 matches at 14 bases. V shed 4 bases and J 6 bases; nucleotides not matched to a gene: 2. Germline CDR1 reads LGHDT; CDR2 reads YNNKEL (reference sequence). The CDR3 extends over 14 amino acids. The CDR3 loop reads CASSRGLAGAEQYF. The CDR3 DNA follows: TGTGCCAGCAGCCGGGGACTAGCGGGGGCCGAGCAGTACTTC.

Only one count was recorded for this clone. CDR3 DNA: TGTGCCTGGAGTCGACAGGGTGGCGAGCAGTACTTC. Protein product: CAWSRQGGEQYF. The V call is TRBV30, the J call TRBJ2-7; 7 nucleotides line up with TRBD1. The CDR3 consists of 12 residues. The germline CDR1 and CDR2 sequences are GTSNPN and SVGIG (reference sequence). Losses at the gene ends were 2 bases for V and 6 bases for J; bases not matched to a gene: 4.

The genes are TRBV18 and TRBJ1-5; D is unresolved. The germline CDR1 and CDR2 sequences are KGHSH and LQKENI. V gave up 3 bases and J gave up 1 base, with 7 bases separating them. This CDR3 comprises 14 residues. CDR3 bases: TGTGCCAGCTCACCGACACGGAGCAATCAGCCCCAGCATTTT. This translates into CASSPTRSNQPQHF.

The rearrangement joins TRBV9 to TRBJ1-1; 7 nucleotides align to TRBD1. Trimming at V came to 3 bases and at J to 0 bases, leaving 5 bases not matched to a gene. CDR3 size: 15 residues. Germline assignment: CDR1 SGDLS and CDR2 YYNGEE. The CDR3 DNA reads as TGTGCCAGCAGCGAAGTGGACAGGATGAACACTGAAGCTTTCTTT. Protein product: CASSEVDRMNTEAFF.

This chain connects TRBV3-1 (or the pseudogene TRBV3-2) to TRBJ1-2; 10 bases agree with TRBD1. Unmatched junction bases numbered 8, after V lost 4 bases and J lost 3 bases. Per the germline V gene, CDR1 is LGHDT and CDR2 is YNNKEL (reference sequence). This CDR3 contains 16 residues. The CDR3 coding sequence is TGTGCCAGCAGCCGCCTCGGGACAGGGGCTTACTATGGCTACACCTTC. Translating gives CASSRLGTGAYYGYTF.

CDR3 region: CASSYDRPRTEAFF. CDR3 in DNA: TGTGCCAGCAGCTACGACAGACCTCGGACTGAAGCTTTCTTT. This rearrangement joins TRBV6-6 to TRBJ1-1, with D maybe TRBD1 (5 bases). The V and J ends lost 6 bases and 5 bases respectively, with 16 bases between them. CDR1 and CDR2 from the germline V gene are MNHNY and SVGAGI (reference sequence). CDR3 length equals 14 residues.

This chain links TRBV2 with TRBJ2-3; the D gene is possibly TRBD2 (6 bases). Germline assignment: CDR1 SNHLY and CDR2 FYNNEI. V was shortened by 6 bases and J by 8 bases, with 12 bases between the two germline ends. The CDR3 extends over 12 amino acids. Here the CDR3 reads CASRLPEGTQYF. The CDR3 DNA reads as TGTGCCAGCAGACTTCCGGAGGGTACGCAGTATTTT.

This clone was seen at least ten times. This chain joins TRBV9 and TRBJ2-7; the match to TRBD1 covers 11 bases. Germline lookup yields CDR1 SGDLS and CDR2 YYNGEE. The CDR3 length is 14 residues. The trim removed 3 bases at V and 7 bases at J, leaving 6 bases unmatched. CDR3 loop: CASSAGQGAREQYV. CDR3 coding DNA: TGTGCCAGCAGCGCCGGACAGGGGGCGAGGGAGCAGTACGTC.

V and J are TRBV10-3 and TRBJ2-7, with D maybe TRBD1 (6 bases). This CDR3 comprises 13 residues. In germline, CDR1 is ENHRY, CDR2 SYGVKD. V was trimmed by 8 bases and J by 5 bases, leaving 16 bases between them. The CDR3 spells CAIRLTGFDEQYF. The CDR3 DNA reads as TGTGCCATCCGACTCACAGGGTTTGACGAGCAGTACTTC.

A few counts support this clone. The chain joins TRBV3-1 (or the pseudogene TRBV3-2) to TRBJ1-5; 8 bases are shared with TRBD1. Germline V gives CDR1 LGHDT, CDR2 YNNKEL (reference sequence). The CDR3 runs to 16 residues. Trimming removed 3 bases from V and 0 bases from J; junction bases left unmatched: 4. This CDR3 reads CASSQGTGYSNQPQHF. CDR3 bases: TGTGCCAGCAGCCAGGGGACAGGATATAGCAATCAGCCCCAGCATTTT.